The rows below give T cell receptor beta chains drawn from one sample of a study of CD8 T cells in ankylosing spondylitis. MiXCR, applied by TCRdb to the 5' RACE reads, yields one record per CDR3 protein. Of 500,000 to 550,000 distinct CDR3 sequences in the sample, approximately 11% were seen once. Sequencing used blood, either unsorted or a sorted T cell fraction (not recorded which). The receptors stem from a male donor with ankylosing spondylitis. The CDR3 runs from the conserved cysteine through the conserved F or W. The D gene is left open where the match is weak. Size tells how often a clone was seen (once, few, many) or the class of an expanded clone, and some rows leave it out.

d_gene: TRBD2; v_gene: TRBV5-6; j_gene: TRBJ2-7; abundance: few; CDR3nt: TGTGCCAGCAGCTTGGAACTAGCGGGACCTTGGGGCGAGCAGTACTTC; CDR3aa: CASSLELAGPWGEQYF
d_gene: TRBD2; v_gene: TRBV5-1; j_gene: TRBJ2-5; abundance: many; CDR3nt: TGCGCCAGCAGCTTCGGACTAGCGGGAGCAGAGACCCAGTACTTC; CDR3aa: CASSFGLAGAETQYF
d_gene: TRBD1; v_gene: TRBV20-1; j_gene: TRBJ2-4; abundance: .; CDR3nt: TGCAGTTCTTGGACAGGGAAAGCCAAAAACATTCAGTACTTC; CDR3aa: CSSWTGKAKNIQYF
d_gene: TRBD1; v_gene: TRBV3-1; j_gene: TRBJ2-1; abundance: .; CDR3nt: TGTGCCAGCAGCCATGTCCGGGACAGGGGGCTCAATGAGCAGTTCTTC; CDR3aa: CASSHVRDRGLNEQFF
d_gene: .; v_gene: TRBV19; j_gene: TRBJ1-5; abundance: few; CDR3nt: TGTGCCAGTAGTGGAGGACTCTTTAGCAATCAGCCCCAGCATTTT; CDR3aa: CASSGGLFSNQPQHF
d_gene: .; v_gene: TRBV5-1; j_gene: TRBJ2-3; abundance: few; CDR3nt: TGCGCCACCTCAGTAACTAGCACAGATACGCAGTATTTT; CDR3aa: CATSVTSTDTQYF
d_gene: .; v_gene: TRBV25-1; j_gene: TRBJ2-1; abundance: many; CDR3nt: TGTGCCAGCAGTGAATATGGCAATGAGCAGTTCTTC; CDR3aa: CASSEYGNEQFF
d_gene: .; v_gene: TRBV3-1; j_gene: TRBJ2-7; abundance: .; CDR3nt: TGTGCCAGCAGCCAAGGGCGATCGGGCGAGCAGTACTTC; CDR3aa: CASSQGRSGEQYF
d_gene: TRBD1; v_gene: TRBV5-1; j_gene: TRBJ2-7; abundance: many; CDR3nt: TGCGCCAGCAGCGTTACAGGGGGCACCTACGAGCAGTACTTC; CDR3aa: CASSVTGGTYEQYF
d_gene: .; v_gene: TRBV5-4; j_gene: TRBJ2-1; abundance: .; CDR3nt: TGTGCCAGCAGCTTGTCGTTCGGGGAGCAGTTCTTC; CDR3aa: CASSLSFGEQFF
d_gene: TRBD1; v_gene: TRBV20-1; j_gene: TRBJ1-2; abundance: .; CDR3nt: TGCAGTGCTGGGACAGGGCATCGCGACTATGGCTACACCTTC; CDR3aa: CSAGTGHRDYGYTF
d_gene: TRBD2; v_gene: TRBV5-1; j_gene: TRBJ2-3; abundance: .; CDR3nt: TGCGCCAGCAGCTGGGGACTAGCGGGAGTTGGTAGAGATACGCAGTATTTT; CDR3aa: CASSWGLAGVGRDTQYF
d_gene: .; v_gene: TRBV25-1; j_gene: TRBJ1-1; abundance: .; CDR3nt: TGTGCCAGCAGTGAATCGGGGAGGACTGAAGCTTTCTTT; CDR3aa: CASSESGRTEAFF
d_gene: TRBD2; v_gene: TRBV12-5; j_gene: TRBJ2-1; abundance: many; CDR3nt: TGTGCTAGTGGTTTGGTTGCTAGCGGGAGGAACAATGAGCAGTTCTTC; CDR3aa: CASGLVASGRNNEQFF
d_gene: .; v_gene: TRBV6-5; j_gene: TRBJ2-1; abundance: many; CDR3nt: TGTGCCAGCAGTTACCCTCCTTACAATGAGCAGTTCTTC; CDR3aa: CASSYPPYNEQFF
d_gene: .; v_gene: TRBV11-2; j_gene: TRBJ2-3; abundance: few; CDR3nt: TGTGCCAGCAGAAGCGGAAGGGCACAAGCAGATACGCAGTATTTT; CDR3aa: CASRSGRAQADTQYF
d_gene: .; v_gene: TRBV5-1; j_gene: TRBJ2-1; abundance: few; CDR3nt: TGCGCCAGCAGCCGGGACTTTCGGAATGAGCAGTTCTTC; CDR3aa: CASSRDFRNEQFF
d_gene: .; v_gene: TRBV6-2/TRBV6-3; j_gene: TRBJ1-1; abundance: .; CDR3nt: TGTGCCAGCAGTCTACGACAGGCCGAAATGAACACTGAAGCTTTCTTT; CDR3aa: CASSLRQAEMNTEAFF
d_gene: .; v_gene: TRBV10-1; j_gene: TRBJ2-6; abundance: .; CDR3nt: TGCGCCAGCCAGAGCTCTGGGGCCAACGTCCTGACTTTC; CDR3aa: CASQSSGANVLTF
d_gene: TRBD1; v_gene: TRBV7-2; j_gene: TRBJ2-7; abundance: .; CDR3nt: TGTGCCAGCAGTCATTATGACAGGGGGCGAGAGCAGTACTTC; CDR3aa: CASSHYDRGREQYF
d_gene: .; v_gene: TRBV15; j_gene: TRBJ2-5; abundance: .; CDR3nt: TGTGCCACCAGCTCCCGCAGAGGCCAAGAGACCCAGTACTTC; CDR3aa: CATSSRRGQETQYF
d_gene: .; v_gene: TRBV18; j_gene: TRBJ2-7; abundance: .; CDR3nt: TGTGCCAGCTCACCTGACTGGGGGCGCGGATACGAGCAGTACTTC; CDR3aa: CASSPDWGRGYEQYF
d_gene: .; v_gene: TRBV7-9; j_gene: TRBJ2-7; abundance: many; CDR3nt: TGCGCCAGCAGCATCTCCTACGAGCAGTACTTC; CDR3aa: CASSISYEQYF